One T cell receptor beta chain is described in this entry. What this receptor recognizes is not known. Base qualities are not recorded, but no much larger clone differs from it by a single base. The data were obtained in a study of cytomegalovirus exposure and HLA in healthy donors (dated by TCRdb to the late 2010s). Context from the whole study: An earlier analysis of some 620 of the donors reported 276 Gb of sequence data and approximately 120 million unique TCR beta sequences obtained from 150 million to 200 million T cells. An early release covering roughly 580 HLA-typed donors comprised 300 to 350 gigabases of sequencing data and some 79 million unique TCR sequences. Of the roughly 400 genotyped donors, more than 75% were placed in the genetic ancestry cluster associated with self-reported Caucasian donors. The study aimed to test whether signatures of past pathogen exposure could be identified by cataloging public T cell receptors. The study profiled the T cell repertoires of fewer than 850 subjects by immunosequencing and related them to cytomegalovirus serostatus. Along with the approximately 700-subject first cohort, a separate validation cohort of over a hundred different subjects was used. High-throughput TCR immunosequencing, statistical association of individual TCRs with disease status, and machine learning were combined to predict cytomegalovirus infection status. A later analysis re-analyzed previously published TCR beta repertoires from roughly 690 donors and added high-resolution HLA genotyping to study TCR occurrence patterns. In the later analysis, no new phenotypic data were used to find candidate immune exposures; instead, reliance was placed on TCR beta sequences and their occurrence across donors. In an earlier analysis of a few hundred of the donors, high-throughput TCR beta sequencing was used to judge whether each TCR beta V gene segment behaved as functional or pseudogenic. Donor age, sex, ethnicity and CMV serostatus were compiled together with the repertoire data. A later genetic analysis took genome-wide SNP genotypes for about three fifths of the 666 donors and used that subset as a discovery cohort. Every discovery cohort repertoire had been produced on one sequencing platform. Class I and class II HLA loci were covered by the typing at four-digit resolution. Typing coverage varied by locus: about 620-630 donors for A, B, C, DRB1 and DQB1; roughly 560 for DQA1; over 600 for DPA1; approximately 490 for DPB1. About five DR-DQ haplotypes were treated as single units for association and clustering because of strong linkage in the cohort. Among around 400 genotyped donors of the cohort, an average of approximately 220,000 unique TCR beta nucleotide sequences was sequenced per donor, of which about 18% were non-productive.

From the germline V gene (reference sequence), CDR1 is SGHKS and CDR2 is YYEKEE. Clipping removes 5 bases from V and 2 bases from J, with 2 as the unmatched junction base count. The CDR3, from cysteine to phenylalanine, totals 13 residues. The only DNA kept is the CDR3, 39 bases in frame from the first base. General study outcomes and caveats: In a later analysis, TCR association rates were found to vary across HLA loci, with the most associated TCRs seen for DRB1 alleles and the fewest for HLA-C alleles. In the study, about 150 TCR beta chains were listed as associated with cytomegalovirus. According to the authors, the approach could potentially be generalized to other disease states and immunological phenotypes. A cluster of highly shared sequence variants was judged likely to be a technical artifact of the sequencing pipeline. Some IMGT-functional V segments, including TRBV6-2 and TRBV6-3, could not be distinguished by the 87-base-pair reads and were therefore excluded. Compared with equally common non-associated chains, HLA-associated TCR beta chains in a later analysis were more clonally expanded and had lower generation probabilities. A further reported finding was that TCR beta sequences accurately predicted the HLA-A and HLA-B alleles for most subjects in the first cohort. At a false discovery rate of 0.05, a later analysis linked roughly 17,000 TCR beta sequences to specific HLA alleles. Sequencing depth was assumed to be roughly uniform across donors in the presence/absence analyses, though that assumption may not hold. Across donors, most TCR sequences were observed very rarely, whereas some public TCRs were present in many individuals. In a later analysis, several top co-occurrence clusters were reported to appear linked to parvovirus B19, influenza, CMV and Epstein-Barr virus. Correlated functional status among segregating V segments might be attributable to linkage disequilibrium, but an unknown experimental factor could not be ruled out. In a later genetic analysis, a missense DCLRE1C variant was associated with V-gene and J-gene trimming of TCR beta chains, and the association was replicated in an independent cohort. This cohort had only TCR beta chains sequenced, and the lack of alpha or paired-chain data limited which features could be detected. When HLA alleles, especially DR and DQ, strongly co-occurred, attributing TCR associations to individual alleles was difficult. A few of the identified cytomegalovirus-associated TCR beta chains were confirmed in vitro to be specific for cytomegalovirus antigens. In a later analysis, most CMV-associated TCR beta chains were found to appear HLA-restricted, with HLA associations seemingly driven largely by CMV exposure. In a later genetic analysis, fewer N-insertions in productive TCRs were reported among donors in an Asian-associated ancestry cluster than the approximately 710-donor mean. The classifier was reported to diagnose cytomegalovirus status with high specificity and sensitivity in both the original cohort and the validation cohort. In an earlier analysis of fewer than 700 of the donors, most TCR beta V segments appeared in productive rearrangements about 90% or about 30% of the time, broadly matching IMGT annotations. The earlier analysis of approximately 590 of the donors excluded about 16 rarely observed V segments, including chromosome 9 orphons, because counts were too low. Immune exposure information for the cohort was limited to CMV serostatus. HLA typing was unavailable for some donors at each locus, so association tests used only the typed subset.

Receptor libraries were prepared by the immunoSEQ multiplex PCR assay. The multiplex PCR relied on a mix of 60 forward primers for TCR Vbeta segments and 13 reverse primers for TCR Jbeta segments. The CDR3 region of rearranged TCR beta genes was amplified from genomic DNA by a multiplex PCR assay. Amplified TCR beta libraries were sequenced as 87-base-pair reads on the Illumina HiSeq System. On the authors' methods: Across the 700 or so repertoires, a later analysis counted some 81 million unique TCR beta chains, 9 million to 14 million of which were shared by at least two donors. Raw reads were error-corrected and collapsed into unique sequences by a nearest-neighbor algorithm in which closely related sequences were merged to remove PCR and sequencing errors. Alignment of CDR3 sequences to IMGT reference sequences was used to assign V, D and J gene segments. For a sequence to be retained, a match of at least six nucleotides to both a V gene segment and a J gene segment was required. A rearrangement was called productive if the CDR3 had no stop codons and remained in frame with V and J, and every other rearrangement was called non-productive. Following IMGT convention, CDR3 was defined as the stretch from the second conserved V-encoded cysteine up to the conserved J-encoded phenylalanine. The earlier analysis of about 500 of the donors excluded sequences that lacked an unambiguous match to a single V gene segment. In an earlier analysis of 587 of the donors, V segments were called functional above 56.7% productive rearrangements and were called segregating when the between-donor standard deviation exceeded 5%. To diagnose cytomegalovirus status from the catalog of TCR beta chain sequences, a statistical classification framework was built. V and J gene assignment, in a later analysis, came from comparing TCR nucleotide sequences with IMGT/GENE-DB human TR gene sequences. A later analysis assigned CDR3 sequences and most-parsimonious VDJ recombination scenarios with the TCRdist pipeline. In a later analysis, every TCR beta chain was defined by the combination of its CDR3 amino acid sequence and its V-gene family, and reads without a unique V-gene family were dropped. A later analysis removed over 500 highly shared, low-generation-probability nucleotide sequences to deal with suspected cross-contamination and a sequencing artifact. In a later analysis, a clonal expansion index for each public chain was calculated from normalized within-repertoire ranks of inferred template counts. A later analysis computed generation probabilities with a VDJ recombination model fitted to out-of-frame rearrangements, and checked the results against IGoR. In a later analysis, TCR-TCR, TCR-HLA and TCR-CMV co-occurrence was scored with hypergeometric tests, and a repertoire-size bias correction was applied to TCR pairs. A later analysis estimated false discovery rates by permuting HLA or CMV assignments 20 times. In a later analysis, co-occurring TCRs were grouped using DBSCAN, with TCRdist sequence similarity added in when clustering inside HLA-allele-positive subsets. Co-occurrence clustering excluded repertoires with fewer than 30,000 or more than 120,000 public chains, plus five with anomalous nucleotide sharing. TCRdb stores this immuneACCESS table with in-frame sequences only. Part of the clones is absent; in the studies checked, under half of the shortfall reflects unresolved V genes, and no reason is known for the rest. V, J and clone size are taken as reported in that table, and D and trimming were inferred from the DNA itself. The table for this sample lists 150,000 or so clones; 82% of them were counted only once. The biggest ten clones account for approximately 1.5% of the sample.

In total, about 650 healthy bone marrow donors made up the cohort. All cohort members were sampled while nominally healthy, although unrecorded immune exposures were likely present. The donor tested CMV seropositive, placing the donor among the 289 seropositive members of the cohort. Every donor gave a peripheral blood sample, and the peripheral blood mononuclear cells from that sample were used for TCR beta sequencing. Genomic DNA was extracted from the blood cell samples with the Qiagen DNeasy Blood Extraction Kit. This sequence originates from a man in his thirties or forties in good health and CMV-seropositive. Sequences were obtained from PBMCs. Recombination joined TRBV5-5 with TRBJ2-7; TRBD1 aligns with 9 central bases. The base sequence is TGTGCCAGCAGGGACAGGGGTGCCTACGAGCAGTACTTC. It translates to CASRDRGAYEQYF. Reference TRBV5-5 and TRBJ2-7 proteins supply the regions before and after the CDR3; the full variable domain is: DAGVTQSPTHLIKTRGQQVTLRCSPISGHKSVSWYQQVLGQGPQFIFQYYEKEERGRGNFPDRFSARQFPNYSSELNVNALLLGDSALYLCASRDRGAYEQYFGPGTRLTVT.